The rows below give T cell receptor beta chains drawn from one sample of a study of human T cells and chemical hapten exposure. TCRdb itself ran the RACE reads through MiXCR, one entry per CDR3 protein. The data contain some 90,000 distinct CDR3 sequences, 8.5% to 9% of them seen just once; the ten biggest clones take up 2.9%. The sample consisted of whole blood. The source of these receptors is a female donor in good health. Some clones in this sample may be carry-over from other donors' samples. The CDR3 runs from the conserved cysteine through the conserved F or W. Not all rows give a size; the values are once, few, many and, for expanded clones, a class.

clone size | J gene | V gene | CDR3 protein
few | TRBJ1-5 | TRBV9 | CASSQLGDSDQPQHF
NA | TRBJ1-1 | TRBV5-1 | CASSLGSFTEAFF
NA | TRBJ1-1 | TRBV5-4 | CASSLKIGQPNTEALF
NA | TRBJ2-7 | TRBV7-3 | CASSWRTGEDEQYF
few | TRBJ1-2 | TRBV29-1 | CSVGYRGHGYTF
few | TRBJ2-1 | TRBV12-3/TRBV12-4 | CASILSSGRAGNEQFF
many | TRBJ2-7 | TRBV10-3 | CAIDARGEQYF
NA | TRBJ1-4 | TRBV7-9 | CASSSTGNEKLFF
NA | TRBJ2-5 | TRBV20-1 | CSSGQGRETQYF
few | TRBJ2-7 | TRBV20-1 | CSARGLAGNEQYF
NA | TRBJ1-5 | TRBV6-6 | CASSQGLNQPQHF
NA | TRBJ1-4 | TRBV4-3 | CASSGSGARRGEKLFF
few | TRBJ2-7 | TRBV9 | CASSGGRTSEEQYF
NA | TRBJ2-3 | TRBV28 | CASSRTGGTSTDTQYF
few | TRBJ1-1 | TRBV20-1 | CSVPQGGAEAFF
many | TRBJ2-6 | TRBV27 | CASSWRGAGANVLTF
NA | TRBJ1-1 | TRBV12-3/TRBV12-4 | CASSLGQIEAFF
few | TRBJ2-5 | TRBV7-9 | CASSLFTQETQYF
many | TRBJ1-5 | TRBV27 | CASSSLDRAAWQPQHF
NA | TRBJ1-1 | TRBV29-1 | CSVRAGLNTEAFF
many | TRBJ2-5 | TRBV29-1 | CSVRGRLQETQYF
many | TRBJ1-1 | TRBV5-1 | CASSWGLQNTEAFF
NA | TRBJ2-5 | TRBV6-6 | CASARGGSMETQYF
few | TRBJ2-1 | TRBV6-5 | CASSYSGGGSYNEQFF
few | TRBJ2-3 | TRBV3-1 | CASSQDGGTLGSQYF
few | TRBJ2-1 | TRBV11-2 | CASRDAWGNEQFF
few | TRBJ1-5 | TRBV6-5 | CASSTHGGNQPQHF
NA | TRBJ1-6 | TRBV20-1 | CSALPRQGKSPLHF
many | TRBJ2-7 | TRBV6-2/TRBV6-3 | CASGPDVAREYF
NA | TRBJ2-2 | TRBV3-1 | CASSQETSGRIWTGELFF
NA | TRBJ2-7 | TRBV27 | CASSFLGQGSHEQYF